The present T cell receptor (beta chain) was sequenced within a study of cytomegalovirus exposure and HLA in healthy donors. Findings and limits, study-wide: In a later analysis, fewer than 20,000 TCR beta sequences were associated with HLA alleles at 0.05 false discovery rate. CMV serostatus was the only recorded immune exposure for donors. By HLA locus, TCR association rates varied in a later analysis, with DRB1 showing the most and HLA-C the fewest.

Trimming at V came to 4 bases and at J to 6 bases, leaving 5 bases not matched to a gene. The CDR3 covers 13 residues. The germline CDR1 and CDR2 sequences are SEHNR and FQNEAQ (reference sequence). Comments on this clone: Its antigen is unidentified.

PCR primers comprised 60 Vbeta and 13 Jbeta primers. Original data processing: An analysis that came later counted 60 million to 80 million unique TCR beta chains, approximately 10 million shared. Clones were read by immunoSEQ multiplex PCR, and TCRdb kept only the in-frame ones, dropping some. V and J calls and clone size are copied from that table; D and trimming were computed from the DNA. The repertoire holds about 76,000 clones, with just over 70% as singletons. The sequencing input was PBMCs. The origin of this receptor is a man in his 60s in good health and CMV-seropositive. The rearrangement joins TRBV7-9 to TRBJ2-7, with 8 nucleotides matching TRBD1. CDR3 coding DNA: TGTGCCAGCAGCTCCGGGACAGGACCCGAGCAGTACTTC. Translated, it gives CASSSGTGPEQYF.